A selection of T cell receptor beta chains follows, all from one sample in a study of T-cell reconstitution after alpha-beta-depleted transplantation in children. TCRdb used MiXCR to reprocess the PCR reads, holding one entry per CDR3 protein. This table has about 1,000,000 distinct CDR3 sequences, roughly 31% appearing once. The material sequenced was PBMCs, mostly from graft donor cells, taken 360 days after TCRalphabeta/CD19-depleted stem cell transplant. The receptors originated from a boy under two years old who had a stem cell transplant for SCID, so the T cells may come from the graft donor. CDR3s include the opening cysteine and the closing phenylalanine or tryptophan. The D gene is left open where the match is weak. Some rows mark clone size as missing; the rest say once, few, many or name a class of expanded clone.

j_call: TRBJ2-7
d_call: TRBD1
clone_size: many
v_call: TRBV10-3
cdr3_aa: CAISGTGLYEQYF
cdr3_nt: TGTGCCATCAGTGGGACAGGGCTTTACGAGCAGTACTTC

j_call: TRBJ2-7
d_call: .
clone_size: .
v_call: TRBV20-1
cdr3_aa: CSARDVEYEQYF
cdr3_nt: TGCAGTGCTAGAGATGTCGAATACGAGCAGTACTTC

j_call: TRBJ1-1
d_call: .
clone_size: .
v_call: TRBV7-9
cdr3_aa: CASRSGNPEAFF
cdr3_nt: TGTGCCAGCAGGTCAGGGAACCCTGAAGCTTTCTTT

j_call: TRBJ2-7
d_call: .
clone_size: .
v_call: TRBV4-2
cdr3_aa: CASSQDWSGVSSYEQYF
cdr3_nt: TGTGCCAGCAGCCAAGATTGGAGCGGTGTCAGCTCCTACGAGCAGTACTTC

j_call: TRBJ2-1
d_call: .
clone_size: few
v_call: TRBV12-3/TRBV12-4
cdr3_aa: CASSLRAGRSLILSYNEQFF
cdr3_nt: TGTGCCAGCAGCCTGAGAGCAGGCAGGTCACTAATCCTCTCCTACAATGAGCAGTTCTTC

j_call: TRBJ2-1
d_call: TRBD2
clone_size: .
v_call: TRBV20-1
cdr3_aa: CSARQAGGRNEQFF
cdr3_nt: TGCAGTGCCCGCCAGGCGGGGGGGCGCAATGAGCAGTTCTTC

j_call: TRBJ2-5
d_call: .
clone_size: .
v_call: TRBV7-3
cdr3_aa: CASSLMANQETQYF
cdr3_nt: TGTGCCAGCAGCTTAATGGCAAACCAAGAGACCCAGTACTTC

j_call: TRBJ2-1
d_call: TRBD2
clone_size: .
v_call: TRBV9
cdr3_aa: CASSVRGGGGANEQFF
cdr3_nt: TGTGCCAGCAGCGTAAGAGGCGGCGGGGGGGCCAATGAGCAGTTCTTC

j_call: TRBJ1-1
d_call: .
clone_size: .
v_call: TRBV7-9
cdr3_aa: CASSLGWSGDTEAFF
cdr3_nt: TGTGCCAGCAGCTTAGGATGGTCAGGAGACACTGAAGCTTTCTTT

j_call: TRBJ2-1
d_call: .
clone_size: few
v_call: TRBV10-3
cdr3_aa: CAISVTGGFNNEQFF
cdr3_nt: TGTGCCATCAGTGTGACGGGGGGCTTCAACAATGAGCAGTTCTTC

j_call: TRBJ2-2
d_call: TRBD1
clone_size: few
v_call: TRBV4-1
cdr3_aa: CASSQPGQGAGELFF
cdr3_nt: TGCGCCAGCAGCCAGCCGGGACAGGGGGCCGGGGAGCTGTTTTTT

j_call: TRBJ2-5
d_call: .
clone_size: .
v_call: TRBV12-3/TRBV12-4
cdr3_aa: CASAWAQETQYF
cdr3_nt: TGTGCCAGCGCCTGGGCCCAAGAGACCCAGTACTTC

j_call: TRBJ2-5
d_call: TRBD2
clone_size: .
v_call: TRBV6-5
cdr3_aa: CASSYSGTSGGIQETQYF
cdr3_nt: TGTGCCAGCAGTTACTCAGGGACTAGCGGGGGAATACAAGAGACCCAGTACTTC

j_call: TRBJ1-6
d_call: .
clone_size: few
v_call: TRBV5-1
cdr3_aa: CASSFYAVGSPLHF
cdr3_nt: TGCGCCAGCAGCTTCTATGCGGTCGGTTCACCCCTCCACTTT

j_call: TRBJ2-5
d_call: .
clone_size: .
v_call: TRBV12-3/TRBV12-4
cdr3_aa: CASSSLPGGVQETQYF
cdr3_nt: TGTGCCAGCAGTTCCCTGCCAGGCGGGGTCCAAGAGACCCAGTACTTC

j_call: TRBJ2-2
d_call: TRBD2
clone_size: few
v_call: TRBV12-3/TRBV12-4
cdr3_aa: CASRPLVGRGGAVGELFF
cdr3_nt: TGTGCCAGCAGACCCCTTGTAGGTCGCGGGGGGGCTGTCGGGGAGCTGTTTTTT

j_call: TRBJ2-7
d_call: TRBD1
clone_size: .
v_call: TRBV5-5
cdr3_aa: CASSQNRGPYEQYF
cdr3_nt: TGTGCCAGCAGCCAGAACAGGGGGCCCTACGAGCAGTACTTC

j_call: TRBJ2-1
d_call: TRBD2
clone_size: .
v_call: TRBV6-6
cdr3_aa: CASRLGLAGQFF
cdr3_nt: TGTGCCAGCAGACTCGGACTAGCGGGACAGTTCTTC

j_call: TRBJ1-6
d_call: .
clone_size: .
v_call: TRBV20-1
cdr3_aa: CSTRFPDGGKTLHF
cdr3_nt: TGCAGCACAAGATTCCCGGACGGTGGGAAAACCCTCCACTTT